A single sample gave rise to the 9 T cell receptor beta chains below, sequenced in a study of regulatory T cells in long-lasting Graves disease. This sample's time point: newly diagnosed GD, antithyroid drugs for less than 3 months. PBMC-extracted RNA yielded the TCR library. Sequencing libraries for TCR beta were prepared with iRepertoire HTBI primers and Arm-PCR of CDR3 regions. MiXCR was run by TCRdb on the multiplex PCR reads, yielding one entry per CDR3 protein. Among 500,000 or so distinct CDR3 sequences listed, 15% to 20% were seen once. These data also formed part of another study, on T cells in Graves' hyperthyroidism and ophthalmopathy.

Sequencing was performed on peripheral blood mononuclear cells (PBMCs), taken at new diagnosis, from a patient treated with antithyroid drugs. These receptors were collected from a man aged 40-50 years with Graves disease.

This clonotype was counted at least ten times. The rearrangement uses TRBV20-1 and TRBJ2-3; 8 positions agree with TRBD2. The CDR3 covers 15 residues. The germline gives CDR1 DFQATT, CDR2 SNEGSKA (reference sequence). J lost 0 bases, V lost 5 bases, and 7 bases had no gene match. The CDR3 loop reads CSALKLAASTDTQYF. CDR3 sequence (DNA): TGCAGTGCTTTAAAACTAGCGGCTAGCACAGATACGCAGTATTTT.

CDR3 region: CATSDPGTGQETQYF. CDR3 sequence (DNA): TGTGCCACCAGTGATCCCGGGACAGGACAAGAGACCCAGTACTTC. The chain has TRBV24-1 and TRBJ2-5, with 8 bases matching TRBD1. V was clipped by 3 bases and J by 2 bases; unmatched bases: 4. CDR1 is KGHDR, CDR2 SFDVKD, per germline. The length of the CDR3 is 15 residues.

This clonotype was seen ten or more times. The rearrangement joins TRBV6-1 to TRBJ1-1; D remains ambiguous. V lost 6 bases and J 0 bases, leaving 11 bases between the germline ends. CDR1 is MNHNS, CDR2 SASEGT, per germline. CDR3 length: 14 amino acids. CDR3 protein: CASSPTVLNTEAFF. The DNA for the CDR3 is TGTGCCAGCAGCCCAACAGTACTGAACACTGAAGCTTTCTTT.

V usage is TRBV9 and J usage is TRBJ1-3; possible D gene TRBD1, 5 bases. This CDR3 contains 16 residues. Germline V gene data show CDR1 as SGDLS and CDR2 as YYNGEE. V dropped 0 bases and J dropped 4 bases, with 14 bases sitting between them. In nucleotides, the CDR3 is TGTGCCAGCAGCGTAGAGTTGAGGGGATCGGGAAACACCATATATTTT. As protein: CASSVELRGSGNTIYF.

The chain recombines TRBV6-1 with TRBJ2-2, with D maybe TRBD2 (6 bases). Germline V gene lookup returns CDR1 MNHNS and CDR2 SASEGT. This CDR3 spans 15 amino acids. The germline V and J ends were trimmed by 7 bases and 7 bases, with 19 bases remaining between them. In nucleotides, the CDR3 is TGTGCCAGCATCCCCGGGAGTGGGGCTGGCGGGGAGCTGTTTTTT. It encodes CASIPGSGAGGELFF.

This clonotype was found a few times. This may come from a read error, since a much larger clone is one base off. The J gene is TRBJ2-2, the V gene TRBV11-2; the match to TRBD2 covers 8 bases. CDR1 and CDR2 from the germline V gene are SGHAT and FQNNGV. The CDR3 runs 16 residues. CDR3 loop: CASSLRSGGHTRELFF. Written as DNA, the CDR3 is TGTGCCAGCAGCTTAAGATCGGGAGGGCACACCAGGGAGCTGTTTTTT. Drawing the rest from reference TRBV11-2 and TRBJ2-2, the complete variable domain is EAGVAQSPRYKIIEKRQSVAFWCNPISGHATLYWYQQILGQGPKLLIQFQNNGVVDDSQLPKDRFSAERLKGVDSTLKIQPAKLEDSAVYLCASSLRSGGHTRELFFGEGSRLTVL.

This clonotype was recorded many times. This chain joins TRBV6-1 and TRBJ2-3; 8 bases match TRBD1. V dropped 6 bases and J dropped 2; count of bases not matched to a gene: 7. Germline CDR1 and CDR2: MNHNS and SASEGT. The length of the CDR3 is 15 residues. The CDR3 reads CASRTDRGATDTQYF. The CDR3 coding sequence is TGTGCCAGCAGGACTGACAGGGGAGCCACAGATACGCAGTATTTT.

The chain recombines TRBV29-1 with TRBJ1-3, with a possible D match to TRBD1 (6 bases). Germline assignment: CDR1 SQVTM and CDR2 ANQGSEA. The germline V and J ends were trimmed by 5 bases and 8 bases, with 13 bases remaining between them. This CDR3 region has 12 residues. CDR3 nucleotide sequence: TGCAGCGTTTTCGGACAGTCTGACACCATATATTTT. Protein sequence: CSVFGQSDTIYF.

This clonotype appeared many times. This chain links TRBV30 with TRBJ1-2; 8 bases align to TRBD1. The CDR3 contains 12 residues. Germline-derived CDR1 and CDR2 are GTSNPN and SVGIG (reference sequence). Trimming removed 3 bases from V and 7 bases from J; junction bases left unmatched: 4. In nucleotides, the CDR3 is TGTGCCTGGAGGGACAGGGTTTTTGGCTACACCTTC. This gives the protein CAWRDRVFGYTF.